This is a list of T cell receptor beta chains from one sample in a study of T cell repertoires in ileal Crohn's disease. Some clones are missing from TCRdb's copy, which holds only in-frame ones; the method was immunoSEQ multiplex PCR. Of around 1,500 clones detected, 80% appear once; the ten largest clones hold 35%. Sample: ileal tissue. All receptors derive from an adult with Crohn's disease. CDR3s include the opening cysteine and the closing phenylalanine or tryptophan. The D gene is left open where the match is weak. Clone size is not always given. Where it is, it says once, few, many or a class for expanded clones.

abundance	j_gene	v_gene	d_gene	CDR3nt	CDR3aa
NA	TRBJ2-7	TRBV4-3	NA	TGCGCCAGCAGCCTGGAGCGGGCTGCCTACGAGCAGTACTTC	CASSLERAAYEQYF
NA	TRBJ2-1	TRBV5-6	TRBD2	TGTGCCAGCAGCCTACCCCCGGGACTATCCAATGAGCAGTTCTTC	CASSLPPGLSNEQFF
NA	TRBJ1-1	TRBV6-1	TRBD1	TGTGCCAGCAGGGTCCAAATGACAGGGACCACTGAAGCTTTCTTT	CASRVQMTGTTEAFF
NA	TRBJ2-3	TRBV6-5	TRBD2	TGTGCCAGAAAAACCGGGACTAGCGGGGATACGCAGTATTTT	CARKTGTSGDTQYF
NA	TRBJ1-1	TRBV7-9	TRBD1	TGTGCCAGCAGCTTAGGGTTTGCAGGGGGTGAATCGGGGACTGAAGCTTTCTTT	CASSLGFAGGESGTEAFF
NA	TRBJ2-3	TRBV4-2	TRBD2	TGTGCCAGCAGCCATGCGCTGGGTAGCGGGGGTTCAGATACGCAGTATTTT	CASSHALGSGGSDTQYF
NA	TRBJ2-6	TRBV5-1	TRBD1	TGCGCCAGCAGCCGAGACCCCAGGAACCGGGACAGGGGCTCTGGGGCCAACGTCCTGACTTTC	CASSRDPRNRDRGSGANVLTF
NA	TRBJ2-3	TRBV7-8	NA	TGTGCCAGCACCGCATCCGGGGGGCAGTATTTT	CASTASGGQYF
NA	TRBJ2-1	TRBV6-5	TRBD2	TGTGCCAGCAGTTACTCGGCGGGGGGGTACTATGAGCAGTTCTTC	CASSYSAGGYYEQFF
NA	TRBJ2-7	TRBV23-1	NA	TGCGCCAGCAGTCATTTCGTAAGGGGCCGTGGGAACGAGCAGTACTTC	CASSHFVRGRGNEQYF
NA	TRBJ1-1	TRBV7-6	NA	TGTGCCAGCAGCCCAGACGGGGGGAAAGCTTTCTTT	CASSPDGGKAFF
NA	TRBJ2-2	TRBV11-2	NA	TGTGCCAGCAGCCTCGACAGGAACACCGGGGAGCTGTTTTTT	CASSLDRNTGELFF
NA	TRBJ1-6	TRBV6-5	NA	TGTGCCAGCAGTTACGGGGGACTGATTAATTCACCCCTCCACTTT	CASSYGGLINSPLHF
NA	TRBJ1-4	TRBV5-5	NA	TGTGCCAGCAGTCAAAGGGGATGGGGTGCTAATGAAAAACTGTTTTTT	CASSQRGWGANEKLFF
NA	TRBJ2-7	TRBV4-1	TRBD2	TGCGCCAGCAGCCAAGATGAGTGGAGGGGACTAGCGGGGTCCCTCTCCTACGAGCAGTACTTC	CASSQDEWRGLAGSLSYEQYF
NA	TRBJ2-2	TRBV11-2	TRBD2	TGTGCCAGCAGCTCACCGGGACTAGCGGGGTCCGGGGAGCTGTTTTTT	CASSSPGLAGSGELFF
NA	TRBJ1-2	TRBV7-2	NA	TGTGCCAGCAGCTTACTGGAAGAACTAGGATACTATGGCTACACCTTC	CASSLLEELGYYGYTF
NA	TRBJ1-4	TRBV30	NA	TGTGCCTGGAGTGTACATAGAGCGGGGAGTAATGAAAAACTGTTTTTT	CAWSVHRAGSNEKLFF
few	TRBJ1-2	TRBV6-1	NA	TGTGCCAGCAGTGAGGGGGGGGCTGACTATGGCTACACCTTC	CASSEGGADYGYTF
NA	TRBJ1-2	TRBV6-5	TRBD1	TGTGCCAGCAGTTCCTGGACAGGGAGGGGCCGCTATGGCTACACCTTC	CASSSWTGRGRYGYTF
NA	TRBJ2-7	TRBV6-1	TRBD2	TGTGCCAGCAGTGAAGCACCCCCCAGCGGGGGAACCTACGAGCAGTACTTC	CASSEAPPSGGTYEQYF
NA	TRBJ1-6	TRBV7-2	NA	TGTGCCAGCAGCTGGGGCACCCGGGGGTCACCCCTCCACTTT	CASSWGTRGSPLHF
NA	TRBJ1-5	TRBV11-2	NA	TGTGCCAGCAGTCGGACGGGGGATCAGCCCCAGCATTTT	CASSRTGDQPQHF
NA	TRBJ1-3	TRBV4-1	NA	TGCGCCAGCAGCCAAGAACGGCTCGGGGGAAACACCATATATTTT	CASSQERLGGNTIYF
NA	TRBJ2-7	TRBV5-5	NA	TGTGCCAGCAGCTTGGCGGAGGTGAGCTCCTACGAGCAGTACTTC	CASSLAEVSSYEQYF
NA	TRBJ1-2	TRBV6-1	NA	TGTGCCAGCAGCGACCCCGGGACTAACTATGGCTACACCTTC	CASSDPGTNYGYTF
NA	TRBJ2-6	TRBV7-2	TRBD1	TGTGCCAGCAGCTTAGGGGGACAGAGGGGTGTTGGGGCCAACGTCCTGACTTTC	CASSLGGQRGVGANVLTF
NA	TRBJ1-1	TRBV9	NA	TGTGCCAGCAGCGTCTCTACGGGGAGTGGCGAAGCTTTCTTT	CASSVSTGSGEAFF
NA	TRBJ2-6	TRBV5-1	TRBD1	TGCGCCAGCAGCTGGGGACAGGGGCCTTTTTCCGGGGCCAACGTCCTGACTTTC	CASSWGQGPFSGANVLTF
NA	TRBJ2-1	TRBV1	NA	TGCACCAGCAGCCAAGAGGACAGGGGCCTTAGCGGGGGAGGACGGAATGAGCAGTTCTTC	CTSSQEDRGLSGGGRNEQFF
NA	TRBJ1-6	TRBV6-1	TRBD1	TGTGCCAGCGCCGACAGGGGTTTTTCACCCCTCCACTTT	CASADRGFSPLHF
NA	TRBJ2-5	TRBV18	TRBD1	TGTGCCAGCTCACCCGGGACAGGGCAAGAGACCCAGTACTTC	CASSPGTGQETQYF
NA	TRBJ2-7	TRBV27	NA	TGTGCCAGCAGTTTTCAGGGCCCGTACGAGCAGTACTTC	CASSFQGPYEQYF
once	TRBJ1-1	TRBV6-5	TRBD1	TGTGCCAGCAGTCCGCCGGGACAGGTCTCAACTGAAGCTTTCTTT	CASSPPGQVSTEAFF
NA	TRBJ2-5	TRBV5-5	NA	TGTGCCAGCAGCTTTGGGGCCTCGGAGACCCAGTACTTC	CASSFGASETQYF
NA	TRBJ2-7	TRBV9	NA	TGTGCCAGCAGCGTCAGTGCGGGGGCCGGATACGAGCAGTACTTC	CASSVSAGAGYEQYF
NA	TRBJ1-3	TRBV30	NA	TGTGCCTGGAGTGTCAGGGACTACTCTGGAAACACCGTATATTTT	CAWSVRDYSGNTVYF
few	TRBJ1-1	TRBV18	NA	TGTGCCAGCTCACCAGGATCAGCGCCGGACACTGAAGCTTTCTTT	CASSPGSAPDTEAFF
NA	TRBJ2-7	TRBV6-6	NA	TGTGCCAGCAGTTATTGGAGGAAGGACTACGAGCAGTACTTC	CASSYWRKDYEQYF
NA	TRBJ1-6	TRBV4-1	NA	TGCGCCAGCAGCCAAGTGTTTCAGGCCTATTCACCCCTCCACTTT	CASSQVFQAYSPLHF
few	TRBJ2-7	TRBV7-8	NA	TGTGCCAGCAGCTTAGCAGGGGCTCTGACCTACGAGCAGTACTTC	CASSLAGALTYEQYF
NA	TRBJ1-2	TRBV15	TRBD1	TGTGCCACCAGCAGAGATGGGACAGCCCATGGCTACACCTTC	CATSRDGTAHGYTF
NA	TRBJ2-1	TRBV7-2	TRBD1	TGTGCCAGCAGCCTACAACCGGGACAGGGTCCTTCCAATGAGCAGTTCTTC	CASSLQPGQGPSNEQFF
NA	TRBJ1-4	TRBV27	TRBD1	TGTGCCAGCAGTTATAAGGCCGGGACAGGGGCAACTAATGAAAAACTGTTTTTT	CASSYKAGTGATNEKLFF
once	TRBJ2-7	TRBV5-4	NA	TGTGCCAGCAGCACTAGTGCAGGGAGGCACTACGAGCAGTACTTC	CASSTSAGRHYEQYF
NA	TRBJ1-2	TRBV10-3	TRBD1	TGTGCCATCAGTGCGGGACAGGGGTCGGCCGGCTACACCTTC	CAISAGQGSAGYTF
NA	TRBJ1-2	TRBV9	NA	TGTGCCAGCAGCGTAGAGGTAGGGGAGGATGGCTACACCTTC	CASSVEVGEDGYTF
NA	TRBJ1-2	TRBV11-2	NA	TGTGCCAGCAGCGAGAGCCTTAGCTCCTATGGCTACACCTTC	CASSESLSSYGYTF
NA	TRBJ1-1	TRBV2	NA	TGTGCCAGCAGTGTGGAGGTGGTCACTGAAGCTTTCTTT	CASSVEVVTEAFF
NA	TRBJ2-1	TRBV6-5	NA	TGTGCCAGCAGTGCTGGCATGGGGGCGCCGAATGAGCAGTTCTTC	CASSAGMGAPNEQFF
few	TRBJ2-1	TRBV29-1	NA	TGCAGCGTTGCCTCTCGGGGGGACACCAATGAGCAGTTCTTC	CSVASRGDTNEQFF
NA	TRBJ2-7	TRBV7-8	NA	TGTGCCAGCAGCCGGGACATCTCCTACGAGCAGTACTTC	CASSRDISYEQYF
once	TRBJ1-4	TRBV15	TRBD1	TGTGCCACCAGCCGACGACAGGGTACCGGAAAACTGTTTTTT	CATSRRQGTGKLFF
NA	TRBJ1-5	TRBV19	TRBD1	TGTGCCAGTAGTGTCGGGACAGTTAGCAATCAGCCCCAGCATTTT	CASSVGTVSNQPQHF
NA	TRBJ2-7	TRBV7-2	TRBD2	TGTGCCAGCAGCTCCCCCCAAGCGGGGGGGCACCTCTCCTACGAGCAGTACTTC	CASSSPQAGGHLSYEQYF